The 17 T cell receptor beta chains listed next were all sequenced from one sample in a study of blood T cells in healthy people across ages. A second PCR, run for about 7 to 12 cycles, used a sample-barcoded 5' primer plus a J-beta primer mix. TCRdb recomputed calls from the 5' RACE reads with MiXCR, one row per CDR3 protein. The sample shows 750,000 or so distinct CDR3 sequences, 25% of them seen only once. These data were also reused for a study on T cells of mothers and their children.

Sequences were obtained from blood. The origin of the receptors is a boy aged 5-17 years in good health.

Of note for this clonotype: Germline and junction disagree at one end, which may indicate a read error. The chain is built from TRBV28 and TRBJ2-7; D gene unclear. The CDR3 totals 11 residues. From germline, CDR1 is MDHEN and CDR2 SYDVKM. The CDR3 loop is CASSQIYEQCF. In DNA, the CDR3 is TGTGCCAGCAGCCAGATCTACGAGCAGTGCTTC.

This clonotype was detected only a few times. The chain carries TRBV6-1 and TRBJ1-5, with D unclear. The CDR3 length is 15 residues. Trimming stripped 3 bases from V and 6 bases from J, with 15 bases between. The V gene's germline CDR1 is MNHNS and CDR2 SASEGT. This CDR3 reads CASSETLSGIQPQHF. The CDR3 nucleotides are TGTGCCAGCAGTGAGACCCTGTCTGGGATTCAGCCCCAGCATTTT.

This clonotype came up a few times. The gene calls are TRBV29-1 and TRBJ2-7; possible D gene TRBD1, 5 bases. With 4 bases removed from V and 5 bases from J, the gap between germline ends came to 12 bases. The CDR3 length is 12 residues. Per germline, CDR1 SQVTM and CDR2 ANQGSEA. The CDR3 DNA sequence: TGCAGCGTTGTAGTCAGGGCCCACGAGCAGTACTTC. Translation: CSVVVRAHEQYF.

This clonotype was seen repeatedly, ten times or more. This chain uses TRBV5-1 with TRBJ1-2; D possibly corresponds to TRBD1 (6 bases). The ends were cut back, 3 bases at V and 6 bases at J, with 12 bases in the middle. CDR1 and CDR2 (germline): SGHRS, YFSETQ. There are 13 residues in the CDR3. The CDR3 loop reads CASSYSGDHGYTF. CDR3 coding DNA: TGCGCCAGCAGCTACTCAGGGGATCATGGCTACACCTTC.

The chain is built from TRBV7-3 and TRBJ2-1; the D is unclear. The J call may not be correct, given that the DNA end is closer to TRBJ2-7. Germline V gene sequence: CDR1 SGHTA, CDR2 FQGTGA. CDR3 length equals 15 residues. The CDR3, as DNA: TGTGCCAGCAGCTTAGACGGCAGAACCTCCTACGAGCAGTACTTC. Translated, it gives CASSLDGRTSYEQYF.

The chain links TRBV6-1 to TRBJ2-5, with 9 bases matching TRBD2. Near its end, the DNA agrees better with TRBJ2-7, so the J call may be wrong. CDR3 length: 13 residues. CDR1 is MNHNS, CDR2 SASEGT, per germline. The CDR3: CASSVAGEYEQYF. Written as DNA, the CDR3 is TGTGCCAGCAGTGTAGCGGGAGAATACGAGCAGTACTTC.

CDR3 coding DNA: TGTGCCAGCAGTGATGCGGGACGGGCAGAGACCCAGTACTTC. Residues: CASSDAGRAETQYF. The chain has TRBV6-1 and TRBJ2-7; D is perhaps TRBD2 (6 bases). The end of the DNA fits TRBJ2-5 better, so the J call may be wrong. This CDR3 comprises 14 residues. Germline lookup yields CDR1 MNHNS and CDR2 SASEGT.

The sample holds a few counts of this clonotype. V usage is TRBV2 and J usage is TRBJ2-7; no clear D. The CDR3 length is 11 residues. Germline CDR1 is SNHLY and CDR2 is FYNNEI. V was trimmed by 2 bases and J by 6 bases, leaving 5 bases between them. CDR3 nucleotides: TGTGCCAGCAGTGAAAGCGCCGAGCAGTACTTC. It translates to CASSESAEQYF.

V and J are TRBV6-5 and TRBJ2-5, with 8 positions matching TRBD1. V lost 2 bases, J lost 3 bases, and 2 bases stayed unmatched. The CDR3 is made up of 14 amino acids. Germline V lookup: CDR1 MNHEY, CDR2 SVGAGI. The CDR3 DNA reads as TGTGCCAGCAGTTACAAGGGACAGGAAGAGACCCAGTACTTC. This encodes CASSYKGQEETQYF.

This clonotype has at least ten counts. One end of the junction fails to match germline, which may point to a read error. The V gene is TRBV2, the J gene TRBJ2-5; D call uncertain. CDR1 and CDR2 (germline): SNHLY, FYNNEI. The CDR3 is 11 residues long. CDR3: CASTEKETQYF. The CDR3 coding sequence is TGTGCCAGCACTGAAAAAGAGACCCAGTACTTC.

The sample holds a few counts of this clonotype. This chain uses TRBV15 with TRBJ2-5, with 8 bases that match TRBD1. The J call may be incorrect, as the DNA end agrees better with TRBJ2-7. CDR3 size: 16 residues. Germline V gene data show CDR1 as LNHNV and CDR2 as YYDKDF (reference sequence). The CDR3 loop is CATSRDLGQGSYEQYF. The CDR3, as DNA: TGTGCCACCAGCAGAGACCTAGGACAGGGATCCTACGAGCAGTACTTC.

In this sample, this clonotype turned up a few times. CDR3 protein: CASSPDWAGELFF. The DNA for the CDR3 is TGTGCCAGCAGCCCGGACTGGGCCGGGGAGCTGTTTTTT. V is TRBV13 and J is TRBJ2-2; maybe TRBD2 (5 bases). V was shortened by 5 bases and J by 6 bases, with 10 bases between the two germline ends. The V gene's germline CDR1 is PRHDT and CDR2 FYEKMQ (reference sequence). The CDR3 is 13 amino acids.

About this clonotype: Possible read error: a much larger clone is one base away. The chain is built from TRBV18 and TRBJ2-2; 7 bases are a match to TRBD1. Germline CDR1 is KGHSH and CDR2 is LQKENI. The V and J ends lost 3 bases and 3 bases, in that order; junction bases with no gene match: 4. The CDR3 is 15 residues long. This chain's CDR3 is CASSPGQMYTGELFF. The CDR3 coding sequence is TGTGCCAGCTCACCGGGACAGATGTACACCGGGGAGCTGTTTTTT.

This clonotype was recorded a few times. The chain employs TRBV20-1 and TRBJ2-1; D not certain. The germline V and J ends were trimmed by 7 bases and 2 bases, with 12 bases remaining between them. Germline CDR1 reads DFQATT; CDR2 reads SNEGSKA (reference sequence). This CDR3 region has 13 residues. The CDR3 DNA is TGCAGTGGTAAGGAAAGTGCCTACAATGAGCAGTTCTTC. Encoded protein: CSGKESAYNEQFF.

Only a few counts were recorded for this clonotype. This chain joins TRBV20-1 and TRBJ1-1; 8 nucleotides align to TRBD1. This CDR3 comprises 12 residues. The V segment lost 5 bases and the J segment 6 bases; nucleotides outside the gene matches: 5. Per germline, CDR1 DFQATT and CDR2 SNEGSKA (reference sequence). As DNA, the CDR3 is TGCAGTGCTGGCAGGGGGCCATCTGAAGCTTTCTTT. This sequence encodes CSAGRGPSEAFF.

This clonotype was seen more than once but under ten times. The chain links TRBV4-1 to TRBJ2-2; a weak D match, TRBD1 (5 bases). Germline V gene lookup returns CDR1 MGHRA and CDR2 YSYEKL. The CDR3 totals 15 residues. Trimming left V 4 bases short and J 8 bases short, with 17 bases between. CDR3 bases: TGCGCCAGCAGCCTTAGACTGGGGCTGGAAGGGGAGCTGTTTTTT. Translating it yields CASSLRLGLEGELFF.

Concerning this clonotype itself: The junction does not match germline at one end; this may be a read error. The chain has TRBV5-1 and TRBJ2-5, with D unclear. The CDR3 is 14 amino acids. Germline lookup yields CDR1 SGHRS and CDR2 YFSETQ. This chain's CDR3 is CASSQDRVGETQYF. Here the CDR3 DNA reads TGTGCCAGCAGCCAAGATAGGGTGGGAGAGACCCAGTACTTC.